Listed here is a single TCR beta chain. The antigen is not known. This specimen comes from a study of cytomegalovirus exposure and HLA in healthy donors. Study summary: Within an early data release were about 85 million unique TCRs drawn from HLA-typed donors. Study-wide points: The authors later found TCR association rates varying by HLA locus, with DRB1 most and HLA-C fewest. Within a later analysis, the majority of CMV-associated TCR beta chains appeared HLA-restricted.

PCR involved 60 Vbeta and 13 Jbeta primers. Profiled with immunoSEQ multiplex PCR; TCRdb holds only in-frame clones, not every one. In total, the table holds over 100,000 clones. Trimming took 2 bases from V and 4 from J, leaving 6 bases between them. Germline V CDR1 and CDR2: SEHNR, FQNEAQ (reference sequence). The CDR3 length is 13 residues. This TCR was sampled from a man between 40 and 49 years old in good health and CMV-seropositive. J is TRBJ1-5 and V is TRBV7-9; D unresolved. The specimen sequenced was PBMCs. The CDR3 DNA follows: TGTGCCAGCAGCTTATCACAGAATCAGCCCCAGCATTTT. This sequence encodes CASSLSQNQPQHF.